This T cell receptor beta chain was identified in a study of T cell changes during pregnancy in multiple sclerosis (dated by TCRdb to between 2018 and 2020). Notes on the research overall: The study looked at changes in the T cell repertoire across pregnancy in women with multiple sclerosis.

Looking up the germline V gene yields CDR1 SGHDT and CDR2 YYEEEE. Taken from cysteine to phenylalanine, the CDR3 has 15 residues. Only the CDR3 region is kept as DNA, spanning 45 bases read in frame from base 1. V is shortened by 5 bases, J by 4 bases, and the region joining them spans 16 bases. Libraries came from the immunoSEQ multiplex PCR assay. The clones in this table, taken by TCRdb from immuneACCESS, are in-frame only. Not every clone is retained; where verified, under half of the shortfall comes from an unresolved V gene, and the cause of the rest is unknown. In this sample the table shows about 80,000 clones, about 93% of which occur a single time. The top ten clonotypes cover 2.5% to 3% of the sample. This clone was detected only once. Its antigen is still unknown. Nothing much larger sits one base from this clone, and base qualities are not available.

Here the sequenced sample was peripheral blood, taken after pregnancy. This receptor was identified in a female donor in good health, enrolled as a control in a pregnancy study. The chain is made from TRBV5-6 and TRBJ1-5, and possibly TRBD1, on 6 matching bases. The CDR3 reads as follows: CASRAAGTLNQPQHF. The nucleotide sequence reads TGTGCCAGCAGGGCAGCCGGGACACTTAATCAGCCCCAGCATTTT.